The clone carrying this TCR beta chain was detected once. Its cognate antigen is unknown. The sample originates from a study of cytomegalovirus exposure and HLA in healthy donors. Study-level findings and limits: Using the classifier, cytomegalovirus status was reportedly diagnosed with high specificity and sensitivity.

The CDR3 extends over 15 amino acids. The germline gives CDR1 MNHEY, CDR2 SMNVEV (reference sequence). V was clipped by 2 bases and J by 7 bases, with 12 bases between them. 60 Vbeta and 13 Jbeta primers were used in PCR. Libraries were prepared by immunoSEQ multiplex PCR; TCRdb keeps only in-frame clonotypes and omits some of them. The sample has about 200,000 clones, roughly 80% seen once. Sequenced sample: PBMCs. The source of this sequence is a woman aged 25 to 39 in good health and CMV-seronegative. This chain joins TRBV27 and TRBJ1-6; D may be TRBD1 (5 bases). In DNA form, the CDR3 reads TGTGCCAGCAGTTTAGGGCAGGGTTCGAATTCACCCCTCCACTTT. This sequence encodes CASSLGQGSNSPLHF.